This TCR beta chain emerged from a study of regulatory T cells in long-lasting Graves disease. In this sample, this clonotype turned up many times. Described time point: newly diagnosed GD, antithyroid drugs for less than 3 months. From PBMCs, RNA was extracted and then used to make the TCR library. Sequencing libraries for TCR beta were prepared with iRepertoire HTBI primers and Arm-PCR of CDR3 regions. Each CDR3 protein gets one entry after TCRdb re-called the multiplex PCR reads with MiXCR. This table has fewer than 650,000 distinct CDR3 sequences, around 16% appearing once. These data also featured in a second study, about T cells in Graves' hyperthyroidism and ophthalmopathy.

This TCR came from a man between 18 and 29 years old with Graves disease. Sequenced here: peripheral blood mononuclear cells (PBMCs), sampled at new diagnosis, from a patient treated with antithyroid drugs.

CDR3 nucleotide sequence: TGTGCCTGGAGGAAAGGGACTAGCGGAACCTACGAGCAGTACTTC. It encodes CAWRKGTSGTYEQYF. The chain employs TRBV30 and TRBJ2-7; TRBD2 matches at 11 bases. Looked up from germline, CDR1 is GTSNPN and CDR2 is SVGIG (reference sequence). CDR3 length: 15 amino acids. The trim removed 3 bases at V and 2 bases at J, leaving 6 bases unmatched.